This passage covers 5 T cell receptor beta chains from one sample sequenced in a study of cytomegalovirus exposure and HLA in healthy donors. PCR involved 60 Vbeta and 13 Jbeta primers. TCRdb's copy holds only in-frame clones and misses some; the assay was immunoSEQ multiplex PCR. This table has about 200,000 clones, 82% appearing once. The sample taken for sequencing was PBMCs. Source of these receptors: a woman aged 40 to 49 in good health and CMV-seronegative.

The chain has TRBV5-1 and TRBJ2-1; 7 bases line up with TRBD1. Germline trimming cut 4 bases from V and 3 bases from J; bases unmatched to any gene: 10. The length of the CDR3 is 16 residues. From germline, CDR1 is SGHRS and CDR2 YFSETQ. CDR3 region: CASSPGQGVVYNEQFF. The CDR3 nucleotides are TGCGCCAGCAGCCCGGGGCAGGGGGTGGTCTACAATGAGCAGTTCTTC.

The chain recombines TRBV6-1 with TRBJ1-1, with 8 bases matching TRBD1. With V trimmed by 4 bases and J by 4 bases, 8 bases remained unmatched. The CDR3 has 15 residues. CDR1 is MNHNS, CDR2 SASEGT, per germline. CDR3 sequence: CASSVSGGRFTEAFF. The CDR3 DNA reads TGTGCCAGCAGTGTTTCAGGGGGCAGATTCACTGAAGCTTTCTTT.

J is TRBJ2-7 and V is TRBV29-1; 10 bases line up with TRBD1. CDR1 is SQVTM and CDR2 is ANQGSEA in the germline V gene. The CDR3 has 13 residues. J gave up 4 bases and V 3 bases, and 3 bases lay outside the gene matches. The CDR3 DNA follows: TGCAGCGTTGAGGTGGGACAGGGGTACGAGCAGTACTTC. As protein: CSVEVGQGYEQYF.

The CDR3 bases are TGTGCCAGCAACCCGGGACTAGAAGAAGAGACCCAGTACTTC. This gives the protein CASNPGLEEETQYF. The chain employs TRBV5-6 and TRBJ2-5, with 8 bases that match TRBD2. This CDR3 region has 14 residues. Trimming cost V 6 bases and J 3 bases; bases outside gene matches: 7. Germline assignment: CDR1 SGHDT and CDR2 YYEEEE.

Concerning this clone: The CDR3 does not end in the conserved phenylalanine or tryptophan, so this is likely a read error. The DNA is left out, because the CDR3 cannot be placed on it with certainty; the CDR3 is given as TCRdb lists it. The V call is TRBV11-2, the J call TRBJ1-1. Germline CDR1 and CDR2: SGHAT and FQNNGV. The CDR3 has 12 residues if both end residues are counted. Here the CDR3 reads CASSSTVFRSQA.